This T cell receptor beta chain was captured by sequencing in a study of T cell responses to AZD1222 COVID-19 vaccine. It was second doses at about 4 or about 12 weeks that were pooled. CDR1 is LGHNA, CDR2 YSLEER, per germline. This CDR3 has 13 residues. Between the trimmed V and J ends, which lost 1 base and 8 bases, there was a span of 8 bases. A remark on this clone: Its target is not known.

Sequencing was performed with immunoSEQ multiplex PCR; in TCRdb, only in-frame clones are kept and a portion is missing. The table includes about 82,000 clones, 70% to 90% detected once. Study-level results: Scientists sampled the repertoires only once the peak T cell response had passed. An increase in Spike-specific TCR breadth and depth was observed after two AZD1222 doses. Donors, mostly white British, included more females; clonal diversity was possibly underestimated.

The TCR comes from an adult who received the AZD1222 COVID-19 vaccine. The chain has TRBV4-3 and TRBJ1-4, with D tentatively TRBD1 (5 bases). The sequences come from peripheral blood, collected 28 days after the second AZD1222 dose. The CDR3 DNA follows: TGCGCCAGCAGCCAAGTGCGGGGCGAAAAACTGTTTTTT. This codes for CASSQVRGEKLFF.